A selection of T cell receptor beta chains follows, all from one sample in a study of human T cells and chemical hapten exposure. TCRdb reprocessed the RACE reads via MiXCR and lists one record per CDR3 protein. The sample contains about 260,000 distinct CDR3 sequences, about 8.1% of which appear only once. This material consisted of whole blood, taken in connection with sensitization to the hapten diphenylcyclopropenone (DPC). The receptors here all came from a middle-aged woman with alopecia areata. Some clones in this sample may be carry-over from other donors' samples. The CDR3 runs from the conserved cysteine through the conserved F or W. Each record gives: CDR3 DNA, CDR3 protein, D gene, J gene, clone size, V gene. D genes are given only for firm matches. Clone size appears in some rows only: once, few, many, or a class for an expanded clone.

CDR3 DNA: TGCAGTGTAGGGGGACAGGGGGCGCTCGAGCAGTACTTC
CDR3 protein: CSVGGQGALEQYF
D gene: TRBD1
J gene: TRBJ2-7
clone size: few
V gene: TRBV20-1

CDR3 DNA: TGTGCCAGCAGCTACCAGGAGTACCAAGAGACCCAGTACTTC
CDR3 protein: CASSYQEYQETQYF
D gene: NA
J gene: TRBJ2-5
clone size: few
V gene: TRBV5-4

CDR3 DNA: TGTGCCAGCAGTTACTTACAGGGGGCGCTTGGAAACACCATATATTTT
CDR3 protein: CASSYLQGALGNTIYF
D gene: TRBD1
J gene: TRBJ1-3
clone size: NA
V gene: TRBV12-3/TRBV12-4

CDR3 DNA: TGCGCCAGCATGTCGGACAGTCTGATGAACGAGCAGTACTTC
CDR3 protein: CASMSDSLMNEQYF
D gene: NA
J gene: TRBJ2-7
clone size: few
V gene: TRBV5-1

CDR3 DNA: TGTGCCAGCAGTTTATCCAGTGGGCGGGGGAACTACGAGCAGTACTTC
CDR3 protein: CASSLSSGRGNYEQYF
D gene: TRBD2
J gene: TRBJ2-7
clone size: NA
V gene: TRBV27

CDR3 DNA: TGTGCCAGCAGCTTTAGGACAGGGAAAAACATTCAGTACTTC
CDR3 protein: CASSFRTGKNIQYF
D gene: TRBD1
J gene: TRBJ2-4
clone size: many
V gene: TRBV7-2

CDR3 DNA: TGCAGTGCACCTACGGCAGGGAGCTCTGGAAACACCATATATTTT
CDR3 protein: CSAPTAGSSGNTIYF
D gene: NA
J gene: TRBJ1-3
clone size: few
V gene: TRBV20-1

CDR3 DNA: TGCAGTGCTACACAGCAGAACACCGGGGAGCTGTTTTTT
CDR3 protein: CSATQQNTGELFF
D gene: NA
J gene: TRBJ2-2
clone size: NA
V gene: TRBV20-1

CDR3 DNA: TGTGCCAGCAGCTTCGTACAGGGAGGGGGTGAGCAGTTCTTC
CDR3 protein: CASSFVQGGGEQFF
D gene: NA
J gene: TRBJ2-1
clone size: many
V gene: TRBV11-2

CDR3 DNA: TGTGCCAGCAGATCCGGGACTTTAGTCTACAATGAGCAGTTCTTC
CDR3 protein: CASRSGTLVYNEQFF
D gene: NA
J gene: TRBJ2-1
clone size: NA
V gene: TRBV6-2/TRBV6-3

CDR3 DNA: TGTGCCAGCAGCCCTCGCGGACTAGCGGGACCTTACAATGAGCAGTTCTTC
CDR3 protein: CASSPRGLAGPYNEQFF
D gene: TRBD2
J gene: TRBJ2-1
clone size: few
V gene: TRBV7-2

CDR3 DNA: TGTGCCAGCAGTTATGGAGGACAGGGTAAGACTGAAGCTTTCTTT
CDR3 protein: CASSYGGQGKTEAFF
D gene: TRBD1
J gene: TRBJ1-1
clone size: NA
V gene: TRBV6-6

CDR3 DNA: TGTGCCAGCAGCTTTTATGTTAGCGGGATGGTCACCGGGGAGCTGTTTTTT
CDR3 protein: CASSFYVSGMVTGELFF
D gene: TRBD2
J gene: TRBJ2-2
clone size: NA
V gene: TRBV5-6

CDR3 DNA: TGTGCCAGCAGCCAATCGAGCCTTTCCTACAATGAGCAGTTCTTC
CDR3 protein: CASSQSSLSYNEQFF
D gene: NA
J gene: TRBJ2-1
clone size: few
V gene: TRBV4-2

CDR3 DNA: TGTGCCACCATCGGACTAGCGGGAGGGCAAGGTGAGCAGTTCTTC
CDR3 protein: CATIGLAGGQGEQFF
D gene: TRBD2
J gene: TRBJ2-1
clone size: NA
V gene: TRBV6-2/TRBV6-3

CDR3 DNA: TGTGCCAGCAGTTTAGCTGCCAGGTATGAGCAGTTCTTC
CDR3 protein: CASSLAARYEQFF
D gene: NA
J gene: TRBJ2-1
clone size: NA
V gene: TRBV12-3/TRBV12-4

CDR3 DNA: TGTGCCAGCAGCTTGCAGCGAGATCAGCCCCAGCATTTT
CDR3 protein: CASSLQRDQPQHF
D gene: NA
J gene: TRBJ1-5
clone size: few
V gene: TRBV5-5

CDR3 DNA: TGTGCCAGCAGTCATGACAGGGAGGCCACTGAAGCTTTCTTT
CDR3 protein: CASSHDREATEAFF
D gene: TRBD1
J gene: TRBJ1-1
clone size: NA
V gene: TRBV12-3/TRBV12-4

CDR3 DNA: TGTGCCAGCAGCTTTGGAAGGGGGCAGCCCCAGCATTTT
CDR3 protein: CASSFGRGQPQHF
D gene: NA
J gene: TRBJ1-5
clone size: many
V gene: TRBV7-8

CDR3 DNA: TGTGCCATCAGTGAACTAGCGGGAGGGCCTGAGGATACGCAGTATTTT
CDR3 protein: CAISELAGGPEDTQYF
D gene: TRBD2
J gene: TRBJ2-3
clone size: many
V gene: TRBV10-3

CDR3 DNA: TGTGCCAGCAAGGTAGCGGGACAAGCCAAAAACATTCAGTACTTC
CDR3 protein: CASKVAGQAKNIQYF
D gene: TRBD2
J gene: TRBJ2-4
clone size: NA
V gene: TRBV12-3/TRBV12-4

CDR3 DNA: TGTGCCAGCTCACCGGCCGCTGGGACTAGCTGGGTAGATACGCAGTATTTT
CDR3 protein: CASSPAAGTSWVDTQYF
D gene: TRBD2
J gene: TRBJ2-3
clone size: few
V gene: TRBV18

CDR3 DNA: TGCGCCAGCAGCGACATGCTAGCGGGAGTTAGCAATGAGCAGTTCTTC
CDR3 protein: CASSDMLAGVSNEQFF
D gene: TRBD2
J gene: TRBJ2-1
clone size: NA
V gene: TRBV4-1

CDR3 DNA: TGTGCCAGCAGTTTACAGGATGGGAACACTGAAGCTTTCTTT
CDR3 protein: CASSLQDGNTEAFF
D gene: NA
J gene: TRBJ1-1
clone size: few
V gene: TRBV12-3/TRBV12-4

CDR3 DNA: TGTGCCACCTCAAGAGGGCAGACCACCGGGGAGCTGTTTTTT
CDR3 protein: CATSRGQTTGELFF
D gene: NA
J gene: TRBJ2-2
clone size: many
V gene: TRBV11-2

CDR3 DNA: TGTGCCAGCAGCCCTACAGGGTTCAGAGAGACCCAGTACTTC
CDR3 protein: CASSPTGFRETQYF
D gene: NA
J gene: TRBJ2-5
clone size: few
V gene: TRBV3-1

CDR3 DNA: TGTGCCAGCAGCTTAGTGGACAGGGCGAACACTGAAGCTTTCTTT
CDR3 protein: CASSLVDRANTEAFF
D gene: TRBD1
J gene: TRBJ1-1
clone size: few
V gene: TRBV7-8

CDR3 DNA: TGTGCCAGCAGGACAGGGGGCGCGGGCAATCAGCCCCAGCATTTT
CDR3 protein: CASRTGGAGNQPQHF
D gene: TRBD1
J gene: TRBJ1-5
clone size: NA
V gene: TRBV6-5

CDR3 DNA: TGTGCCAGCAGTTTGAGCGGGAGGTTAGGGGAGCAGTTCTTC
CDR3 protein: CASSLSGRLGEQFF
D gene: TRBD2
J gene: TRBJ2-1
clone size: NA
V gene: TRBV12-3/TRBV12-4

CDR3 DNA: TGTGCCAGCAGCTTAGCGGGCGGACTGCCTGGAAACACCATATATTTT
CDR3 protein: CASSLAGGLPGNTIYF
D gene: NA
J gene: TRBJ1-3
clone size: many
V gene: TRBV7-2

CDR3 DNA: TGTGCCAGCAGCTTAGCGGCTAGCGGGAGGGGATGGACAGATACGCAGTATTTT
CDR3 protein: CASSLAASGRGWTDTQYF
D gene: TRBD2
J gene: TRBJ2-3
clone size: once
V gene: TRBV7-2

CDR3 DNA: TGTGCCAGCAGCTTAGCGCACTTCAGTGGAAACACCATATATTTT
CDR3 protein: CASSLAHFSGNTIYF
D gene: NA
J gene: TRBJ1-3
clone size: few
V gene: TRBV7-2

CDR3 DNA: TGTGCCACCAGTTTGGGGGGCACGCCGAACACCGGGGAGCTGTTTTTT
CDR3 protein: CATSLGGTPNTGELFF
D gene: NA
J gene: TRBJ2-2
clone size: NA
V gene: TRBV24-1

CDR3 DNA: TGTGCCAGCGGGGGCGGGAGACCGAGGGGTGAGCAGTTCTTC
CDR3 protein: CASGGGRPRGEQFF
D gene: NA
J gene: TRBJ2-1
clone size: NA
V gene: TRBV28

CDR3 DNA: TGTGCCAGCACTCTAAGGAGCGGGAGTTCCTACAATGAGCAGTTCTTC
CDR3 protein: CASTLRSGSSYNEQFF
D gene: TRBD2
J gene: TRBJ2-1
clone size: NA
V gene: TRBV27

CDR3 DNA: TGTGCCAGCAGATCGGACAGGGGTTATCAGCCCCAGCATTTT
CDR3 protein: CASRSDRGYQPQHF
D gene: TRBD1
J gene: TRBJ1-5
clone size: NA
V gene: TRBV6-2/TRBV6-3

CDR3 DNA: TGCGCCAGCAGACCAGGGGAGGGGAGCTACGAGCAGTACTTC
CDR3 protein: CASRPGEGSYEQYF
D gene: NA
J gene: TRBJ2-7
clone size: NA
V gene: TRBV5-1

CDR3 DNA: TGTGCCAGCAGCCTCGATCTAGCGGGAGAGACCCAGTACTTC
CDR3 protein: CASSLDLAGETQYF
D gene: TRBD2
J gene: TRBJ2-5
clone size: many
V gene: TRBV5-5

CDR3 DNA: TGCAGCGTCCAGGGGTTTAGCTCCTACGAGCAGTACTTC
CDR3 protein: CSVQGFSSYEQYF
D gene: NA
J gene: TRBJ2-7
clone size: few
V gene: TRBV29-1

CDR3 DNA: TGTGCCAGCAGCTTGGTCCAGGGGGCCTACGAGCAGTACTTC
CDR3 protein: CASSLVQGAYEQYF
D gene: TRBD1
J gene: TRBJ2-7
clone size: many
V gene: TRBV7-2

CDR3 DNA: TGTGCCAGCAGTTGGACTCTAGCTACGACCGGGGAGCTGTTTTTT
CDR3 protein: CASSWTLATTGELFF
D gene: NA
J gene: TRBJ2-2
clone size: few
V gene: TRBV28

CDR3 DNA: TGTGCCAGCAGCTTAGGCGTGACAGGGGGGGATGAAGCTTTCTTT
CDR3 protein: CASSLGVTGGDEAFF
D gene: TRBD1
J gene: TRBJ1-1
clone size: few
V gene: TRBV7-9

CDR3 DNA: TGTGCCAGCAGCCAAGAGACAGGCCCCAGGGAGCAGTACTTC
CDR3 protein: CASSQETGPREQYF
D gene: NA
J gene: TRBJ2-7
clone size: NA
V gene: TRBV3-1

CDR3 DNA: TGTGCCAGCAGTTTTCTGGACAGGCCTTACGAGCAGTACTTC
CDR3 protein: CASSFLDRPYEQYF
D gene: TRBD1
J gene: TRBJ2-7
clone size: NA
V gene: TRBV28

CDR3 DNA: TGTGCCAGCAGCGTAGGACACCATTACGAGCAGTACTTC
CDR3 protein: CASSVGHHYEQYF
D gene: NA
J gene: TRBJ2-7
clone size: NA
V gene: TRBV9

CDR3 DNA: TGCAGCGGACTAGCGAGCACAGATACGCAGTATTTT
CDR3 protein: CSGLASTDTQYF
D gene: TRBD2
J gene: TRBJ2-3
clone size: NA
V gene: TRBV29-1

CDR3 DNA: TGTGCCAGCAGATTGGGCCTACTCACAGATACGCAGTATTTT
CDR3 protein: CASRLGLLTDTQYF
D gene: NA
J gene: TRBJ2-3
clone size: few
V gene: TRBV6-2/TRBV6-3

CDR3 DNA: TGTGCCAGCAGGAGGGGGACAGGCTATGAGCAGTTCTTC
CDR3 protein: CASRRGTGYEQFF
D gene: TRBD1
J gene: TRBJ2-1
clone size: few
V gene: TRBV6-2/TRBV6-3

CDR3 DNA: TGTGCCTCAATGGAGAGCTCCTACAATGAGCAGTTCTTC
CDR3 protein: CASMESSYNEQFF
D gene: NA
J gene: TRBJ2-1
clone size: many
V gene: TRBV28

CDR3 DNA: TGCAGTGCTCCGGACCCGAACACCGGGGAGCTGTTTTTT
CDR3 protein: CSAPDPNTGELFF
D gene: NA
J gene: TRBJ2-2
clone size: NA
V gene: TRBV20-1

CDR3 DNA: TGTGCCAGCAGGATCTTCGGGAGCGATGAGCAGTTCTTC
CDR3 protein: CASRIFGSDEQFF
D gene: NA
J gene: TRBJ2-1
clone size: NA
V gene: TRBV7-9

CDR3 DNA: TGTGCCAGCAGTTCCACGGGCTCAGCTCGGGTCGAGCAGTACTTC
CDR3 protein: CASSSTGSARVEQYF
D gene: NA
J gene: TRBJ2-7
clone size: NA
V gene: TRBV12-3/TRBV12-4

CDR3 DNA: TGCAGCGTGTGGACAGGAAACACTGAAGCTTTCTTT
CDR3 protein: CSVWTGNTEAFF
D gene: TRBD1
J gene: TRBJ1-1
clone size: few
V gene: TRBV29-1